This T cell receptor (beta chain) was documented in a study of cytomegalovirus exposure and HLA in healthy donors. Study results and limitations: Later analysis identified a missense DCLRE1C variant that was linked to TCR beta V- and J-gene trimming. Per a later analysis, approximately 16,000 TCR beta sequences showed association with HLA alleles at 0.05 false discovery rate. Analyzed later, most CMV-associated TCR beta chains appeared HLA-restricted.

Points on this clone: Its antigen is not identified.

This PCR relied on a set of 60 Vbeta primers and 13 Jbeta primers. Assay: immunoSEQ multiplex PCR; the TCRdb copy retains only in-frame clones and omits some. The table lists some 100,000 clones, around 79% of them singletons. V was trimmed by 4 bases and J by 10 bases, leaving 16 bases between them. Germline CDR1 is MDHEN and CDR2 is SYDVKM. This CDR3 contains 13 residues. The specimen was PBMCs. This TCR was sampled from a male donor in good health and CMV-seropositive. V is TRBV28 and J is TRBJ1-2; D call uncertain. The CDR3 loop is CASSSGHIMLYTF. The CDR3 coding sequence is TGTGCCAGCAGTTCGGGTCATATTATGCTCTACACCTTC.